This TCR beta chain was retrieved from a study of blood T cell repertoires in COVID-19. For the study at large: Acute and convalescent COVID-19 specimens originated in the United States, Italy and Spain. T cells, B-cell-depleted T cells, or PBMCs provided the cDNA or gDNA that served as material.

In the source study's methods: For nucleated cells, counts were estimated from reference gene primer amplification. Libraries were prepared by immunoSEQ multiplex PCR; TCRdb keeps only in-frame clonotypes and omits some of them. V, J and clone size derive from that table, while D and trimming were established from the DNA sequence. The table shows over 350,000 clones, with around 89% occurring only once. The CDR3 consists of 16 residues. Germline trimming cut 3 bases from V and 1 base from J; bases unmatched to any gene: 4. Germline V gene lookup returns CDR1 SGHRS and CDR2 YFSETQ. The sample comprised peripheral blood. The genes are TRBV5-1 and TRBJ2-2; 9 bases match TRBD2. The sequence was collected from a woman aged 25 to 39 with acute or convalescent COVID-19. DNA for the CDR3: TGCGCCAGCAGCTCCCTAGCGGGGAAGAACACCGGGGAGCTGTTTTTT. The encoded protein is CASSSLAGKNTGELFF.